The following is a TCR beta chain sequence with its context. What antigen it recognizes has not been identified. One base away there is no much larger clone; base qualities are not given. This record comes from a study of cytomegalovirus exposure and HLA in healthy donors (dated by TCRdb to about 2017). About the study as a whole: An earlier analysis of some 550 of the donors reported 276 Gb of sequence data and roughly 100 million unique TCR beta sequences from 150 million to 200 million T cells. An earlier analysis of some 500 of the donors used high-throughput TCR beta sequencing to judge whether each TCR beta V gene segment behaved as functional or pseudogenic. A later analysis re-analyzed previously published TCR beta repertoires from hundreds of donors and added high-resolution HLA genotyping to study TCR occurrence patterns. Every repertoire in the discovery cohort had been generated on one and the same sequencing platform. Typing coverage differed by locus: A, B, C, DRB1 and DQB1 were typed in about 629-640 donors, DQA1 in about 510, DPA1 in around 610, and DPB1 in 400 to 490. To predict cytomegalovirus infection status, the study combined high-throughput TCR immunosequencing, statistical association of individual TCRs with disease status, and machine learning. The later analysis used no new phenotypic data to find candidate immune exposures, relying instead on TCR beta sequences and their occurrence across donors. A separate validation cohort of about 110 different subjects was used in addition to the approximately 610-subject first cohort. The study aimed to test whether signatures of past pathogen exposure could be identified by cataloging public T cell receptors. Five DR-DQ haplotypes were treated as single units for association and clustering because of strong linkage in the cohort. Of the roughly 400 genotyped donors, more than 75% were placed in the genetic ancestry cluster associated with self-reported Caucasian donors. About 310 gigabases of sequencing data and approximately 85 million unique TCR sequences were included in an early release covering 550 to 800 HLA-typed donors. The study used immunosequencing to profile the T cell repertoires of several hundred subjects and linked those repertoires to cytomegalovirus serostatus. HLA typing covered class I and class II loci at four-digit resolution. A later genetic analysis took genome-wide SNP genotypes for 398 of the 666 donors and used that subset as a discovery cohort. Donor age, sex, ethnicity and CMV serostatus were compiled together with the repertoire data. Among around 400 genotyped donors of the cohort, an average of around 240,000 unique TCR beta nucleotide sequences was sequenced per donor, of which approximately 18% were non-productive. The investigation overall reported the following: Most TCR sequences were observed very rarely across donors, whereas some public TCRs were present in many individuals. When HLA alleles, especially DR and DQ, strongly co-occurred, TCR associations were difficult to assign to individual alleles. A later analysis reported that several top co-occurrence clusters appeared linked to parvovirus B19, influenza, CMV and Epstein-Barr virus. A later analysis found that TCR association rates varied across HLA loci, with DRB1 alleles showing the most associated TCRs and HLA-C alleles the fewest. HLA typing was unavailable for some donors at each locus, so association tests used only the typed subset. Sequencing depth was assumed to be roughly uniform across donors in the presence/absence analyses, though that assumption may not hold. In the study, around 150 TCR beta chains were listed as associated with cytomegalovirus. In a later analysis, HLA-associated TCR beta chains were found to be more clonally expanded and to have lower generation probabilities than equally common non-associated chains. A further reported finding was that TCR beta sequences accurately predicted the HLA-A and HLA-B alleles for most subjects in the first cohort. Compared with the approximately 700-donor mean, donors in an Asian-associated ancestry cluster had fewer N-insertions in productive TCRs, according to a later genetic analysis. Cytomegalovirus status was reported to be diagnosed by the classifier with high specificity and sensitivity in both the original and validation cohorts. It was suggested by the authors that the approach could potentially be generalized to other disease states and immunological phenotypes. Specific HLA alleles were associated with about 17,000 TCR beta sequences at a false discovery rate of 0.05 in a later analysis. Because the 87-base-pair reads could not distinguish some IMGT-functional V segments, including TRBV6-2 and TRBV6-3, those segments were excluded. Correlated functional status among segregating V segments might reflect linkage disequilibrium, but an unknown experimental factor could not be ruled out. A cluster of highly shared sequence variants was judged likely to represent a technical artifact of the sequencing pipeline. For the cohort, immune exposure information was limited to CMV serostatus. The earlier analysis of approximately 560 of the donors excluded around 17 rarely observed V segments, including chromosome 9 orphons, because counts were too low. In an earlier analysis of some 640 of the donors, most TCR beta V segments were observed in productive rearrangements about 90% or about 30% of the time, broadly matching IMGT annotations. In vitro tests confirmed that a few of the cytomegalovirus-associated TCR beta chains recognize cytomegalovirus antigens. This cohort had only TCR beta chains sequenced, and the lack of alpha or paired-chain data limited which features could be detected. In a later analysis, most CMV-associated TCR beta chains were found to appear HLA-restricted, with HLA associations seemingly driven largely by CMV exposure. A later genetic analysis associated a missense DCLRE1C variant with V-gene and J-gene trimming of TCR beta chains, and an independent cohort replicated the association.

The cohort comprised some 700 healthy bone marrow donors. At the time of sampling, every cohort member was nominally healthy, though immune exposures that went unrecorded were likely present. The donor was CMV seropositive and belonged to the group of about 290 seropositive cohort members. A peripheral blood sample was provided by each donor, and peripheral blood mononuclear cells were used for TCR beta sequencing. The Qiagen DNeasy Blood Extraction Kit was used to extract genomic DNA from the blood cell samples. Library preparation used the immunoSEQ multiplex PCR assay. The multiplex PCR relied on a mix of 60 forward primers for TCR Vbeta segments and 13 reverse primers for TCR Jbeta segments. The CDR3 region of rearranged TCR beta genes was amplified from genomic DNA by a multiplex PCR assay. The Illumina HiSeq System was used to sequence the amplified TCR beta libraries as 87-base-pair reads. On the authors' methods: In a later analysis, around 80 million unique TCR beta chains were counted across the 650 to 750 repertoires, and roughly 11 million of these chains were shared by at least two donors. A nearest-neighbor algorithm error-corrected the raw reads and collapsed the reads into unique sequences, merging closely related sequences to remove PCR and sequencing errors. CDR3 sequences were aligned to IMGT reference sequences to assign V, D and J gene segments. For a sequence to be retained, a match of at least six nucleotides to both a V gene segment and a J gene segment was required. A rearrangement was called productive if the CDR3 had no stop codons and remained in frame with V and J, and every other rearrangement was called non-productive. Following IMGT convention, CDR3 was defined as the stretch from the second conserved V-encoded cysteine to the conserved J-encoded phenylalanine. In an earlier analysis of around 540 of the donors, sequences lacking an unambiguous match to a single V gene segment were excluded. An earlier analysis of around 600 of the donors classified V segments as functional when productive rearrangements were above 56.7% and as segregating when the standard deviation between donors was above 5%. A statistical classification framework was built for diagnosing cytomegalovirus status from the catalog of TCR beta chain sequences. In a later analysis, V and J genes were assigned by comparing TCR nucleotide sequences against IMGT/GENE-DB human TR gene sequences. A later analysis assigned CDR3 sequences and most-parsimonious VDJ recombination scenarios with the TCRdist pipeline. In a later analysis, every TCR beta chain was defined by the combination of its CDR3 amino acid sequence and its V-gene family, and reads without a unique V-gene family were dropped. In a later analysis, 450 to 600 highly shared, low-generation-probability nucleotide sequences were removed to address suspected cross-contamination and a sequencing artifact. In a later analysis, a clonal expansion index was calculated for each public chain from normalized within-repertoire ranks of inferred template counts. In a later analysis, generation probabilities were computed using a VDJ recombination model fitted to out-of-frame rearrangements, and the results were checked against IGoR. In a later analysis, hypergeometric tests were used to score TCR-TCR, TCR-HLA and TCR-CMV co-occurrence, with a repertoire-size bias correction applied to TCR pairs. False discovery rates were estimated in a later analysis by permuting HLA or CMV assignments 20 times. A later analysis grouped co-occurring TCRs with DBSCAN, adding TCRdist sequence similarity when clustering within HLA-allele-positive subsets. For co-occurrence clustering, repertoires with fewer than 30,000 or more than 120,000 public chains were excluded, along with roughly 5 repertoires with anomalous nucleotide sharing. Sourced from immuneACCESS, this table was stored by TCRdb with only in-frame sequences that have V and J called. A share of the clones is absent; for the studies checked, an unresolved V gene accounts for under half, and the remainder has no known explanation. The D gene and trimming were derived from the DNA, and the V and J assignments and clone size from that table. Here the sample has around 94,000 clones; 77% occur a single time. The ten largest clones capture around a tenth of the sample.

V was cut back by 3 bases and J by 8 bases, leaving a gap of 17 bases between them. Looking up the germline V gene yields CDR1 KGHSH and CDR2 LQKENI. The cysteine opens and the phenylalanine closes a CDR3 of 15 amino acids. CDR3 DNA is the only sequence kept; it has 45 bases, read in frame from the first base. The clonotype comes from a male donor in good health and CMV-seropositive. Sequencing was done on a sample of PBMCs. Rearrangement joined TRBV18 to TRBJ2-4; the best D guess is TRBD2, with 6 bases matching. The nucleotide sequence is given as TGTGCCAGCTCACCGGAACGGGAGAGGGAAGACATTCAGTACTTC. This sequence encodes CASSPEREREDIQYF.